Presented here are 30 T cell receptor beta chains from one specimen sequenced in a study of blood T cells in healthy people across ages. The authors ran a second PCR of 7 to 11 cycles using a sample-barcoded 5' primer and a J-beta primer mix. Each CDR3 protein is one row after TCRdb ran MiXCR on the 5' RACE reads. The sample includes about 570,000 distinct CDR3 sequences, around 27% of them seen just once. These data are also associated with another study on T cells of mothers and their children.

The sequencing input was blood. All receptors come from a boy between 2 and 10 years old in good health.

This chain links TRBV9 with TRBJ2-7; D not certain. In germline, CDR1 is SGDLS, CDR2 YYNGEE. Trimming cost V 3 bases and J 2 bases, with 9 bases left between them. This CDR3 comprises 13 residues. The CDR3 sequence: CASSATPTYEQYF. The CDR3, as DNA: TGTGCCAGCAGCGCGACTCCTACCTACGAGCAGTACTTC. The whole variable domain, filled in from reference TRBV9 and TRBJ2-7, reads DSGVTQTPKHLITATGQRVTLRCSPRSGDLSVYWYQQSLDQGLQFLIQYYNGEERAKGNILERFSAQQFPDLHSELNLSSLELGDSALYFCASSATPTYEQYFGPGTRLTVT.

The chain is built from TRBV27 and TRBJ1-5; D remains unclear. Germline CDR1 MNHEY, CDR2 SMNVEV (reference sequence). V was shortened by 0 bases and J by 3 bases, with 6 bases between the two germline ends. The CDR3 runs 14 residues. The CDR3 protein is CASSLSGFNQPQHF. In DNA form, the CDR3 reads TGTGCCAGCAGTTTATCCGGGTTCAATCAGCCCCAGCATTTT.

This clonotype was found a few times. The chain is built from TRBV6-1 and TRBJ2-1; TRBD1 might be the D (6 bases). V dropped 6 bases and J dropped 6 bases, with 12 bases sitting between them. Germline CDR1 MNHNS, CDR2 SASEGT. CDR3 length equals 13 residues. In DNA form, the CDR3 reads TGTGCCAGCAGCAGAGACAGGTTCAATGAGCAGTTCTTC. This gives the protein CASSRDRFNEQFF.

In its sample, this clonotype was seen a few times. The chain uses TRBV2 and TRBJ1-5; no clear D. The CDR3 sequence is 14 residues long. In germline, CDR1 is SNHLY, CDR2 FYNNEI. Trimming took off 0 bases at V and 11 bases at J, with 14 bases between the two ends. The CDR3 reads CASSEAQMNKAQHF. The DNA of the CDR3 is TGTGCCAGCAGTGAAGCGCAAATGAATAAGGCCCAGCATTTT.

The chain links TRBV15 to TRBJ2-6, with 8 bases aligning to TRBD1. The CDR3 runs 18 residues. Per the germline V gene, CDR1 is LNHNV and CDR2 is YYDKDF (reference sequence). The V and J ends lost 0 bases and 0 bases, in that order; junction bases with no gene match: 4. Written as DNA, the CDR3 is TGTGCCACCAGCAGAGATTTGGACAGGGTCTCTGGGGCCAACGTCCTGACTTTC. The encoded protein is CATSRDLDRVSGANVLTF.

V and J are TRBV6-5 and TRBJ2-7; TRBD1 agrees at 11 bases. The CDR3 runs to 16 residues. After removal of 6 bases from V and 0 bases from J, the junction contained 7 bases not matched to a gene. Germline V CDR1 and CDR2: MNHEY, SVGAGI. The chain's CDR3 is CASRAWDRGISYEQYF. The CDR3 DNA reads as TGTGCCAGCAGGGCCTGGGACAGGGGGATCTCCTACGAGCAGTACTTC.

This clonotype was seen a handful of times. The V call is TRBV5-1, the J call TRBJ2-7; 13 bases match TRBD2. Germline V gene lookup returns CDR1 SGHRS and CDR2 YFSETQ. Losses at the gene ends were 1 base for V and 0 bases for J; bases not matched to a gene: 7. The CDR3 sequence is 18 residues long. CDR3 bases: TGCGCCAGCAGCTTGACTAGCGGGAGGGCTTCGAGCTCCTACGAGCAGTACTTC. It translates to CASSLTSGRASSSYEQYF.

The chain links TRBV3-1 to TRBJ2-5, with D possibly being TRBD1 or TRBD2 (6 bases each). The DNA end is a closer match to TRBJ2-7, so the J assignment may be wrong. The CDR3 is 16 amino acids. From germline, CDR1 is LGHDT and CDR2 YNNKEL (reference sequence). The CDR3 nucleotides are TGTGCCAGCAGCCAAGTCCGGGGGCGCCGGTCCTACGAGCAGTACTTC. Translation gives CASSQVRGRRSYEQYF.

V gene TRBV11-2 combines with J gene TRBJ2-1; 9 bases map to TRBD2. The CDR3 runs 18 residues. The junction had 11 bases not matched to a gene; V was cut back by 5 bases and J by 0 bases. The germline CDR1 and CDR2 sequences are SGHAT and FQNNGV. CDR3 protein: CASSRSGRPGLSYNEQFF. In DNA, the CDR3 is TGTGCCAGCAGCCGAAGCGGGAGGCCCGGACTCTCCTACAATGAGCAGTTCTTC.

The CDR3 sequence is CASSVSATSGRASEQYF. CDR3 nucleotides: TGTGCCAGCAGCGTATCGGCGACTAGCGGGAGGGCTAGCGAGCAGTACTTC. V usage is TRBV9 and J usage is TRBJ2-7; 14 nucleotides match TRBD2. V shed 1 base, J shed 6 bases, and the junction held 9 bases outside the gene matches. This CDR3 has 17 amino acids. Per the germline V gene, CDR1 is SGDLS and CDR2 is YYNGEE.

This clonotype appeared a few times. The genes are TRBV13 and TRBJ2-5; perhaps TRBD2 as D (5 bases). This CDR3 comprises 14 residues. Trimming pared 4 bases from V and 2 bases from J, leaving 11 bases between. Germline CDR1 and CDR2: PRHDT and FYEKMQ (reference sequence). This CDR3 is CASSSKPGQETQYF. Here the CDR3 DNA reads TGTGCCAGCAGCTCCAAACCGGGACAAGAGACCCAGTACTTC.

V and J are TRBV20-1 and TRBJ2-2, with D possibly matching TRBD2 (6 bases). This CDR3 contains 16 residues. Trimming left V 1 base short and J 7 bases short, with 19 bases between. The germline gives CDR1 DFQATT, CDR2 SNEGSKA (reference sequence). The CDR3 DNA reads TGCAGTGCTAGAGTTTGTCGGGAGTTTTGGGTCGGGGAGCTGTTTTTT. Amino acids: CSARVCREFWVGELFF.

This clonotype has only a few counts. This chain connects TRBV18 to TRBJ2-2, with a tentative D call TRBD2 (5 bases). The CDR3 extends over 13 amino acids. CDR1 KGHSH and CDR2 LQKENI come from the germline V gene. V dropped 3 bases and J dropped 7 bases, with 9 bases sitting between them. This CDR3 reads CASSPGNGGELFF. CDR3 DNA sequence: TGTGCCAGCTCACCCGGGAACGGCGGGGAGCTGTTTTTT.

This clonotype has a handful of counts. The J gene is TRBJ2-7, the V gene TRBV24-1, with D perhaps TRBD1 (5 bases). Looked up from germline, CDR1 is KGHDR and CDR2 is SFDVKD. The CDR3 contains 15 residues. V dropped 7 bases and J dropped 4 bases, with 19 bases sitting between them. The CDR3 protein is CATRNRPGMIYEQYF. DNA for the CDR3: TGTGCCACCAGGAACAGGCCAGGGATGATATACGAGCAGTACTTC.

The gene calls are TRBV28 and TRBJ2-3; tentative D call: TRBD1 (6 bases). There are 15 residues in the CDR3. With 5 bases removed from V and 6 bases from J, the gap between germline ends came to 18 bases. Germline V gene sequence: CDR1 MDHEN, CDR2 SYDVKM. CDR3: CASSPRTEPLDTQYF. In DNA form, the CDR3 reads TGTGCCAGCAGTCCACGGACAGAACCGCTCGATACGCAGTATTTT.

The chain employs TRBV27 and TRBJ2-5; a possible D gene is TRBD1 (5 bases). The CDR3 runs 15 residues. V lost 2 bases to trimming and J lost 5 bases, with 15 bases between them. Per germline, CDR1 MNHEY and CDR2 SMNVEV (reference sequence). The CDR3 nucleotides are TGTGCCAGCAGTTTACGTTCTCTAGGGGTGGAGACCCAGTACTTC. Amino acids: CASSLRSLGVETQYF.

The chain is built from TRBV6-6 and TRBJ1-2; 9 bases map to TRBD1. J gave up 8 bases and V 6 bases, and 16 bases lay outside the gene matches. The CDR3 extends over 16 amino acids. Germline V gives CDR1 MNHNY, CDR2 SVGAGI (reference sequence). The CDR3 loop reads CASRSGQGTPFGGYTF. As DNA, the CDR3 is TGTGCCAGCAGATCTGGACAGGGGACTCCCTTCGGAGGCTACACCTTC.

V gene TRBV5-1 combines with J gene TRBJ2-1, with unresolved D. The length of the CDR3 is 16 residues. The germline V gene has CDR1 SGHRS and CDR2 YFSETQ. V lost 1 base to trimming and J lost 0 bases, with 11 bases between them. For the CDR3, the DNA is TGCGCCAGCAGCTTGCAATATCTGAGCTCCTACAATGAGCAGTTCTTC. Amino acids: CASSLQYLSSYNEQFF.

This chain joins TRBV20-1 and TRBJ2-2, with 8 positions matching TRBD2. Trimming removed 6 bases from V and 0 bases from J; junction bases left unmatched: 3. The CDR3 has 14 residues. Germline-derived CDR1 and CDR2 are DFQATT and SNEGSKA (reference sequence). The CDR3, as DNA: TGCAGTGCGCAAGCGGGAGCGAACACCGGGGAGCTGTTTTTT. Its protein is CSAQAGANTGELFF.

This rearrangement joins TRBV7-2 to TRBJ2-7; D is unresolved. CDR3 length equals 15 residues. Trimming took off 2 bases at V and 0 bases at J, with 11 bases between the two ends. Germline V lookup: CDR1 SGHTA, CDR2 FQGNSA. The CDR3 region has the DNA TGTGCCAGCAGCTTAACCGGGTCCACCTCCTACGAGCAGTACTTC. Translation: CASSLTGSTSYEQYF.

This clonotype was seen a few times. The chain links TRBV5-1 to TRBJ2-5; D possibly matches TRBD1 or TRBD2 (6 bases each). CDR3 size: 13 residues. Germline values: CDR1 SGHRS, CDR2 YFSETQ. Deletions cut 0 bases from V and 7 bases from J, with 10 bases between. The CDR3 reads CASSLDGGRTQYF. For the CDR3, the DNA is TGCGCCAGCAGCTTGGATGGGGGGCGGACCCAGTACTTC.

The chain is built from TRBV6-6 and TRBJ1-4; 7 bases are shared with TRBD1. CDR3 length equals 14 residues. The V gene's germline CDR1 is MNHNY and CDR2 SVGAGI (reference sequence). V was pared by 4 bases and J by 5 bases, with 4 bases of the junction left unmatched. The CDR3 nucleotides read TGTGCCAGCAGTTCCCAGGGGGTAAATGAAAAACTGTTTTTT. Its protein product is CASSSQGVNEKLFF.

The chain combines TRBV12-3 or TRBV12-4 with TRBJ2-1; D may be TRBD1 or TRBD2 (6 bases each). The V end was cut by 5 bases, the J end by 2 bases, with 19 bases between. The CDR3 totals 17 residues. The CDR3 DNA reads TGTGCCAGCAGTGGGGGGATACAGGGAGGCCCCTACAATGAGCAGTTCTTC. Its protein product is CASSGGIQGGPYNEQFF.

CDR3 DNA: TGTGCCAGCACCGGGGGGGCCCGCACAGATACGCAGTATTTT. Translating it yields CASTGGARTDTQYF. The V call is TRBV5-4, the J call TRBJ2-3, with TRBD2 matching 8 bases. V trimming: 6 bases; J trimming: 1 base; junction bases outside the gene matches: 4. The CDR3 is 14 residues long. Per germline, CDR1 SGHNT and CDR2 YYREEE (reference sequence).

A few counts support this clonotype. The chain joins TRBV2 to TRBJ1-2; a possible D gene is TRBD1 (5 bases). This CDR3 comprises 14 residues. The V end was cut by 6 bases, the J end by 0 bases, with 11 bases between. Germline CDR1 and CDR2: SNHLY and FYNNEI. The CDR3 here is CASSGGTANYGYTF. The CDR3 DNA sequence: TGTGCCAGCAGCGGGGGGACTGCTAACTATGGCTACACCTTC.

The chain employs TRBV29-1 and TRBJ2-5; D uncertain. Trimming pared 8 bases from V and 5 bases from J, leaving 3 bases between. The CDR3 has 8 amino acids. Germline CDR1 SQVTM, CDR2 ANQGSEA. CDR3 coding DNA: TGCAGCACGGAGACCCAGTACTTC. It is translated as CSTETQYF.

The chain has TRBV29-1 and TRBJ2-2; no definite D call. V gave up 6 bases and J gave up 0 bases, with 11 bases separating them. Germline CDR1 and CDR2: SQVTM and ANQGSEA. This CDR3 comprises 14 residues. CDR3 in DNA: TGCAGCGTCCTTGGGGTAGCGAACACCGGGGAGCTGTTTTTT. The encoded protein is CSVLGVANTGELFF.

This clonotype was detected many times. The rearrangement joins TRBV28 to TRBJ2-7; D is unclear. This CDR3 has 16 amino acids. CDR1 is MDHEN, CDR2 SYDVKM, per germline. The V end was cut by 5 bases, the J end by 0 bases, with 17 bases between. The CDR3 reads CASSPPYMFSSYEQYF. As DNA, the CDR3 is TGTGCCAGCAGTCCACCTTACATGTTCAGCTCCTACGAGCAGTACTTC. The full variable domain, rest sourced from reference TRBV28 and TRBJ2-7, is DVKVTQSSRYLVKRTGEKVFLECVQDMDHENMFWYRQDPGLGLRLIYFSYDVKMKEKGDIPEGYSVSREKKERFSLILESASTNQTSMYLCASSPPYMFSSYEQYFGPGTRLTVT.

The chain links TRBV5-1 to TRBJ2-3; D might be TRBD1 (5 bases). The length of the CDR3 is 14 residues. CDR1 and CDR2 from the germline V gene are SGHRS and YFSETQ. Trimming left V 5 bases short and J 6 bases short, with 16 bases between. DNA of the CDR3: TGCGCCAGCAGAAAAGACAGACCCGGTGATACGCAGTATTTT. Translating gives CASRKDRPGDTQYF.

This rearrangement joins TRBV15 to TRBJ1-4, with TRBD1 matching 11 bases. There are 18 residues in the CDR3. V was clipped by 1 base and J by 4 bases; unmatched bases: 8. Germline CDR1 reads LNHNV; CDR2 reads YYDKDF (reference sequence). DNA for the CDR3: TGTGCCACCAGCAGAGGAGGGACAGGGGGAGCCTATAATGAAAAACTGTTTTTT. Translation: CATSRGGTGGAYNEKLFF.